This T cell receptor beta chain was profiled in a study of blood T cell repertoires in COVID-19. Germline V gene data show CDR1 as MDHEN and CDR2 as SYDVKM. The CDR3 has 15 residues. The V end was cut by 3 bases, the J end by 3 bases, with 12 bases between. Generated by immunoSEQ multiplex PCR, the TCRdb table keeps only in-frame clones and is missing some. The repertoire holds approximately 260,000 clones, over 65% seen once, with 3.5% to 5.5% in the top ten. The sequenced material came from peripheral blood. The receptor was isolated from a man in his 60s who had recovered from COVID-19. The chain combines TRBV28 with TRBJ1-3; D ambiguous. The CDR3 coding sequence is TGTGCCAGCAGTTTCAGCAGGCTCGGTGGAAACACCATATATTTT. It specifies CASSFSRLGGNTIYF.